This entry lists 19 T cell receptor beta chains sequenced from one sample in a study of blood T cell repertoires in COVID-19. Sequencing used immunoSEQ multiplex PCR; TCRdb keeps in-frame clones, though not all of them. This table has about 230,000 clones, more than 75% appearing once. Sequenced: peripheral blood. The receptors stem from a man aged 45-60 years with COVID-19, enrolled during active disease.

V gene TRBV10-3 combines with J gene TRBJ1-4, with no clear D. The V end lost 10 bases, the J end lost 0 bases, and 9 bases lay between the germline ends. Germline CDR1 and CDR2: ENHRY and SYGVKD. The CDR3 is 13 residues long. CDR3 sequence reads: CATTDATNEKLFF. In DNA, the CDR3 is TGTGCCACTACAGACGCAACTAATGAAAAACTGTTTTTT.

The chain employs TRBV5-1 and TRBJ2-5; 9 bases are shared with TRBD2. Per the germline V gene, CDR1 is SGHRS and CDR2 is YFSETQ. The V and J ends lost 0 bases and 4 bases, in that order; junction bases with no gene match: 7. The CDR3 is 16 residues long. CDR3 sequence (DNA): TGCGCCAGCAGCTTGGGTCCTAGCGGGGTATTAGAGACCCAGTACTTC. Translating it yields CASSLGPSGVLETQYF.

The CDR3 sequence: CASSKAPNRAQFF. CDR3 nucleotides: TGCGCCAGCAGCAAAGCCCCGAACAGGGCGCAGTTCTTC. This chain joins TRBV5-1 and TRBJ2-1, with a weak D call TRBD1 (6 bases). Trimming cost V 4 bases and J 12 bases, with 17 bases left between them. Germline CDR1 and CDR2: SGHRS and YFSETQ. CDR3 length: 13 residues.

J is TRBJ1-5 and V is TRBV19; perhaps TRBD1 as D (5 bases). The V and J ends lost 5 bases and 4 bases respectively, with 9 bases between them. Germline V gene lookup returns CDR1 LNHDA and CDR2 SQIVND (reference sequence). The CDR3 is 13 amino acids. CDR3 residues: CASSLTVNQPQHF. Written as DNA, the CDR3 is TGTGCCAGTAGTCTGACAGTAAATCAGCCCCAGCATTTT. The full variable domain, with the rest looked up from reference TRBV19 and TRBJ1-5, is DGGITQSPKYLFRKEGQNVTLSCEQNLNHDAMYWYRQDPGQGLRLIYYSQIVNDFQKGDIAEGYSVSREKKESFPLTVTSAQKNPTAFYLCASSLTVNQPQHFGDGTRLSIL.

The CDR3 nucleotides read TGTGCCTGGAGTACACAGGGGTCCACACCCCTCCACTTT. Translation: CAWSTQGSTPLHF. J is TRBJ1-6 and V is TRBV30, with 7 bases lining up with TRBD1. The CDR3 is 13 amino acids. The germline CDR1 and CDR2 sequences are GTSNPN and SVGIG (reference sequence). V gave up 2 bases and J gave up 11 bases; unmatched junction bases: 6.

V is TRBV5-8 and J is TRBJ2-1, with TRBD1 matching 9 bases. This CDR3 is 15 amino acids long. Trimming cost V 3 bases and J 4 bases; bases outside gene matches: 5. CDR1 is SGHTS and CDR2 is YDEGEE in the germline V gene. The CDR3 coding sequence is TGTGCCAGCAGCTCGGGGACAGGGACATACAATGAGCAGTTCTTC. Translation gives CASSSGTGTYNEQFF.

This sequence joins TRBV7-9 and TRBJ2-7, with D perhaps matching TRBD2 (7 bases). CDR3 length equals 15 residues. The germline V gene encodes CDR1 SEHNR and CDR2 FQNEAQ (reference sequence). V was clipped by 1 base and J by 4 bases, with 14 bases between them. CDR3: CASSLDAGAGYEQYF. The DNA of the CDR3 is TGTGCCAGCAGCTTAGATGCGGGGGCCGGGTACGAGCAGTACTTC. The full variable domain, its missing parts supplied by reference TRBV7-9 and TRBJ2-7, is DTGVSQNPRHKITKRGQNVTFRCDPISEHNRLYWYRQTLGQGPEFLTYFQNEAQLEKSRLLSDRFSAERPKGSFSTLEIQRTEQGDSAMYLCASSLDAGAGYEQYFGPGTRLTVT.

This rearrangement joins TRBV9 to TRBJ2-2; tentatively, D is TRBD1 (5 bases). The CDR3 contains 15 residues. CDR1 is SGDLS and CDR2 is YYNGEE in the germline V gene. The V and J ends lost 0 bases and 4 bases respectively, with 10 bases between them. The CDR3 loop is CASSVGQGGTGELFF. The DNA for the CDR3 is TGTGCCAGCAGCGTAGGGCAGGGCGGCACCGGGGAGCTGTTTTTT. The entire variable domain, with the rest obtained from reference TRBV9 and TRBJ2-2, is as follows: DSGVTQTPKHLITATGQRVTLRCSPRSGDLSVYWYQQSLDQGLQFLIQYYNGEERAKGNILERFSAQQFPDLHSELNLSSLELGDSALYFCASSVGQGGTGELFFGEGSRLTVL.

On this clone: The same CDR3 is also encoded by other DNA sequences in this sample. V usage is TRBV7-2 and J usage is TRBJ1-3; 8 bases are a match to TRBD1. There are 14 residues in the CDR3. Germline assignment: CDR1 SGHTA and CDR2 FQGNSA. The J segment lost 4 bases and the V segment lost 5 bases, leaving 4 bases of the junction unmatched. As DNA, the CDR3 is TGTGCCAGCAGCCCGAGGACAGGGGGAAACACCATATATTTT. The encoded protein is CASSPRTGGNTIYF.

The V and J genes are TRBV15 and TRBJ2-3, with D unclear. This CDR3 is 15 amino acids long. Per the germline V gene, CDR1 is LNHNV and CDR2 is YYDKDF (reference sequence). V was trimmed by 0 bases and J by 3 bases, leaving 10 bases between them. CDR3 coding DNA: TGTGCCACCAGCAGAGATCGCGGCTTAACAGATACGCAGTATTTT. Protein: CATSRDRGLTDTQYF.

This rearrangement joins TRBV6-1 to TRBJ1-1; D unresolved. Germline V lookup: CDR1 MNHNS, CDR2 SASEGT. CDR3 length equals 14 residues. Trimming removed 2 bases at V and 5 bases at J, with 12 bases between. CDR3 nucleotides: TGTGCCAGCAGTGAACTGGGTAGGAGGACTGAAGCTTTCTTT. Translated, it gives CASSELGRRTEAFF.

The CDR3, as DNA: TGTGCCAGCAGCGTAGGCGTGGGCCTGGGCTACACCTTC. Amino acid sequence: CASSVGVGLGYTF. The chain links TRBV9 to TRBJ1-2, with no clear D. The germline V gene encodes CDR1 SGDLS and CDR2 YYNGEE. The CDR3 totals 13 residues. Trimming removed 0 bases from V and 8 bases from J, with 11 bases in between.

The chain combines TRBV5-6 with TRBJ2-4; tentatively, D is TRBD1 (5 bases). Trimming stripped 4 bases from V and 8 bases from J, with 16 bases between. This CDR3 has 14 amino acids. Per the germline V gene, CDR1 is SGHDT and CDR2 is YYEEEE. CDR3 residues: CASSEAGLTDIQYF. The CDR3 DNA reads TGTGCCAGCAGCGAGGCAGGGTTGACGGACATTCAGTACTTC.

V gene TRBV9 combines with J gene TRBJ2-3; 10 positions match TRBD1. Germline V gene data show CDR1 as SGDLS and CDR2 as YYNGEE. This CDR3 has 14 residues. V was clipped by 2 bases and J by 5 bases; unmatched bases: 2. The CDR3, as DNA: TGTGCCAGCAGCGTGGGACAGGGGATAGATACGCAGTATTTT. As protein: CASSVGQGIDTQYF.

This chain links TRBV7-8 with TRBJ2-7; D perhaps matches TRBD1 (5 bases). V was cut by 3 bases and J by 7 bases, with 16 bases left in between. CDR1 is SGHVS, CDR2 FQNEAQ, per germline. This CDR3 region has 14 residues. The CDR3 here is CASSLDNRSGEQYF. The CDR3 coding sequence is TGTGCCAGCAGCTTGGACAACCGCTCGGGTGAGCAGTACTTC.

V usage is TRBV5-6 and J usage is TRBJ2-7; 9 bases fit TRBD1. V gave up 2 bases and J gave up 4 bases; unmatched junction bases: 7. Germline CDR1 and CDR2: SGHDT and YYEEEE. The CDR3 runs to 15 residues. CDR3 sequence: CASSLTGTGLYEQYF. The CDR3 coding sequence is TGTGCCAGCAGCTTAACCGGGACAGGGCTATACGAGCAGTACTTC.

The chain carries TRBV5-1 and TRBJ2-1, with 9 bases matching TRBD1. CDR3 length: 16 residues. Per the germline V gene, CDR1 is SGHRS and CDR2 is YFSETQ. With V trimmed by 4 bases and J by 0 bases, 5 bases remained unmatched. The CDR3 loop reads CASSDRGDSSYNEQFF. In DNA form, the CDR3 reads TGCGCCAGCAGCGACAGGGGGGACAGCTCCTACAATGAGCAGTTCTTC.

This chain joins TRBV6-4 and TRBJ2-1, with D perhaps matching TRBD2 (6 bases). There are 13 residues in the CDR3. V dropped 6 bases and J dropped 12 bases, with 18 bases sitting between them. Germline V lookup: CDR1 MRHNA, CDR2 SNTAGT. CDR3 coding DNA: TGTGCCAGCAGCGTCGAGAGGGCGGGGTTGCAGTTCTTC. Encoded protein: CASSVERAGLQFF.

Only one count was recorded for this clone. This chain links TRBV7-8 with TRBJ1-5; D is ambiguous. The CDR3 sequence is 14 residues long. Germline CDR1 and CDR2: SGHVS and FQNEAQ. V gave up 3 bases and J gave up 6 bases, with 12 bases separating them. The CDR3, as DNA: TGTGCCAGCAGCTTTAGTGCGGCGGGTCAGCCCCAGCATTTT. This codes for CASSFSAAGQPQHF.